One and the same sample provided the 21 T cell receptor beta chains below, sequenced in a study of CD8 T cells in Susac syndrome. Reverse transcription of roughly 0.45 to 1 ug RNA was performed with random hexamers. TCRdb passed the immunoSEQ multiplex PCR reads through MiXCR, listing each CDR3 protein once. The sample lists 150,000 to 200,000 distinct CDR3 sequences, approximately 94% seen once, with approximately 0.11% in the top ten. The source material was CD4+ T cells from PBMCs. The source of these receptors is a human donor with Susac syndrome.

This chain joins TRBV14 and TRBJ2-5; no reliable D call. Germline assignment: CDR1 SGHDN and CDR2 FVKESK. Trimming removed 3 bases at V and 1 base at J, with 12 bases between. The CDR3 covers 15 residues. This chain's CDR3 is CASSQKGGGQETQYF. The CDR3 DNA reads as TGTGCCAGCAGCCAGAAAGGCGGTGGCCAAGAGACCCAGTACTTC.

This rearrangement joins TRBV7-2 to TRBJ1-2, with TRBD1 matching over 9 bases. The CDR3 is 16 residues long. Germline CDR1 is SGHTA and CDR2 is FQGNSA. The trim removed 1 base at V and 4 bases at J, leaving 7 bases unmatched. The CDR3 spells CASSLEGQGAIYGYTF. In DNA, the CDR3 is TGTGCCAGCAGCTTAGAGGGACAGGGAGCCATCTATGGCTACACCTTC.

The V gene is TRBV27, the J gene TRBJ1-6; a possible D gene is TRBD1 (5 bases). The CDR3 covers 15 residues. Germline assignment: CDR1 MNHEY and CDR2 SMNVEV (reference sequence). Trimming took off 5 bases at V and 10 bases at J, with 18 bases between the two ends. The CDR3: CASSMEVGTFSPLHF. CDR3 coding DNA: TGTGCCAGCAGTATGGAGGTCGGGACCTTCTCACCCCTCCACTTT.

Only one count was recorded for this clonotype. The rearrangement joins TRBV29-1 to TRBJ2-7, with 8 bases that match TRBD1. This CDR3 spans 12 amino acids. Per the germline V gene, CDR1 is SQVTM and CDR2 is ANQGSEA. The V segment lost 6 bases and the J segment 5 bases; nucleotides outside the gene matches: 6. The CDR3 DNA is TGCAGCGTCGGCGGACAGGGCCACGAGCAGTACTTC. Protein: CSVGGQGHEQYF.

The chain carries TRBV3-1 and TRBJ2-5; D gene uncertain. V was cut by 0 bases and J by 1 base, with 6 bases left in between. The CDR3 extends over 14 amino acids. Germline V gives CDR1 LGHDT, CDR2 YNNKEL (reference sequence). CDR3 nucleotide sequence: TGTGCCAGCAGCCAAGACCCCCTCCAAGAGACCCAGTACTTC. It codes for CASSQDPLQETQYF.

This rearrangement joins TRBV29-1 to TRBJ2-3, with D unclear. CDR1 and CDR2 from the germline V gene are SQVTM and ANQGSEA. The CDR3 totals 13 residues. V was shortened by 4 bases and J by 5 bases, with 13 bases between the two germline ends. The CDR3 loop reads CSVGQNWGDTQYF. CDR3 sequence (DNA): TGCAGCGTTGGACAAAACTGGGGAGATACGCAGTATTTT.

V is TRBV24-1 and J is TRBJ1-2, with D possibly matching TRBD1 (6 bases). This CDR3 is 13 amino acids long. The V end lost 5 bases, the J end lost 7 bases, and 13 bases lay between the germline ends. CDR1 KGHDR and CDR2 SFDVKD come from the germline V gene. In DNA form, the CDR3 reads TGTGCCACCAGTGCCACAGGGTTTGGTGGCTACACCTTC. Amino acid sequence: CATSATGFGGYTF.

The chain joins TRBV7-9 to TRBJ2-5; possibly TRBD1 or TRBD2 for D (5 bases each). Trimming cost V 4 bases and J 9 bases, with 18 bases left between them. Germline V lookup: CDR1 SEHNR, CDR2 FQNEAQ (reference sequence). The CDR3 totals 14 residues. The DNA for the CDR3 is TGTGCCAGCAGCTCAGCCAACCGGGACGGGGCCCAGTACTTC. Encoded protein: CASSSANRDGAQYF.

This sequence joins TRBV6-2 or TRBV6-3 and TRBJ1-1; the D is unclear. The length of the CDR3 is 15 residues. V lost 4 bases, J lost 0 bases, and 12 bases lay in between. Germline V lookup: CDR1 MNHEY, CDR2 SVGEGT. CDR3 region: CASSSTLGVNTEAFF. The DNA for the CDR3 is TGTGCCAGCAGTTCCACCCTCGGGGTGAACACTGAAGCTTTCTTT.

The chain links TRBV2 to TRBJ2-3, with TRBD2 identical over 11 bases. V lost 7 bases to trimming and J lost 2 bases; unmatched junction nucleotides: 2. The CDR3 consists of 14 residues. The germline CDR1 and CDR2 sequences are SNHLY and FYNNEI. The CDR3 sequence: CASTSGGNTDTQYF. DNA for the CDR3: TGTGCCAGCACTAGCGGGGGGAACACAGATACGCAGTATTTT.

The chain is built from TRBV5-1 and TRBJ1-6; tentatively, D is TRBD1 (6 bases). The CDR3 sequence is 17 residues long. Germline V gene sequence: CDR1 SGHRS, CDR2 YFSETQ. Trimming cost V 4 bases and J 0 bases, with 14 bases left between them. The chain's CDR3 is CASSVTGPSSYNSPLHF. The CDR3, as DNA: TGCGCCAGCAGCGTAACAGGGCCCAGCTCCTATAATTCACCCCTCCACTTT. The complete variable domain, with remaining parts taken from reference TRBV5-1 and TRBJ1-6, reads KAGVTQTPRYLIKTRGQQVTLSCSPISGHRSVSWYQQTPGQGLQFLFEYFSETQRNKGNFPGRFSGRQFSNSRSEMNVSTLELGDSALYLCASSVTGPSSYNSPLHFGNGTRLTVT.

CDR3 sequence reads: CSGKTGGDTEAFF. The CDR3 nucleotides read TGCAGCGGTAAGACAGGGGGGGACACTGAAGCTTTCTTT. The chain combines TRBV29-1 with TRBJ1-1; 9 bases are shared with TRBD1. Trimming removed 7 bases from V and 3 bases from J; junction bases left unmatched: 6. Germline V gene data show CDR1 as SQVTM and CDR2 as ANQGSEA. This CDR3 contains 13 residues.

V is TRBV5-1 and J is TRBJ1-2; 7 bases are a match to TRBD1. After removal of 4 bases from V and 5 bases from J, the junction contained 5 bases not matched to a gene. The CDR3 totals 13 residues. Germline V CDR1 and CDR2: SGHRS, YFSETQ. The CDR3 DNA reads as TGCGCCAGCAGCACCGACAGGGTGTATGGCTACACCTTC. Amino acids: CASSTDRVYGYTF.

The genes are TRBV29-1 and TRBJ2-3; maybe TRBD1 (5 bases). CDR1 is SQVTM and CDR2 is ANQGSEA in the germline V gene. This CDR3 is 14 amino acids long. Between the trimmed V and J ends, which lost 5 bases and 2 bases, there was a span of 14 bases. In DNA form, the CDR3 reads TGCAGCGTTTGCCACAGGCTCACCACAGATACGCAGTATTTT. This gives the protein CSVCHRLTTDTQYF.

The chain joins TRBV6-5 to TRBJ2-5; D might be TRBD1 (6 bases). V was cut by 5 bases and J by 2 bases, with 15 bases left in between. Germline V gives CDR1 MNHEY, CDR2 SVGAGI. This CDR3 is 15 amino acids long. Written as DNA, the CDR3 is TGTGCCAGCAGTAGGGGAAGACAGGATCAAGAGACCCAGTACTTC. Encoded protein: CASSRGRQDQETQYF.

This chain joins TRBV12-3 or TRBV12-4 and TRBJ1-5; unclear D gene. The CDR3 extends over 15 amino acids. The germline V and J ends were trimmed by 1 base and 2 bases, with 9 bases remaining between them. Here the CDR3 reads CASSLVGAGNQPQHF. The CDR3 bases are TGTGCCAGCAGTTTAGTGGGCGCGGGCAATCAGCCCCAGCATTTT.

The V call is TRBV7-2, the J call TRBJ2-1, with D uncertain. Between the trimmed V and J ends, which lost 5 bases and 4 bases, there was a span of 9 bases. The length of the CDR3 is 13 residues. Germline-derived CDR1 and CDR2 are SGHTA and FQGNSA. CDR3 nucleotides: TGTGCCAGCAGCCCCACTCGGTACAATGAGCAGTTCTTC. Translated: CASSPTRYNEQFF.

The genes are TRBV6-1 and TRBJ2-5; D might be TRBD1 or TRBD2, each matching 6 bases. Germline V gene sequence: CDR1 MNHNS, CDR2 SASEGT. The CDR3 spans 13 residues. V was shortened by 7 bases and J by 5 bases, with 14 bases between the two germline ends. In DNA, the CDR3 is TGTGCCAGCAACCTCGGGGGCGTTGAGACCCAGTACTTC. Amino acid sequence: CASNLGGVETQYF.

This rearrangement joins TRBV4-1 to TRBJ1-6; TRBD1 agrees at 7 bases. The V and J ends lost 1 base and 9 bases, in that order; junction bases with no gene match: 18. The CDR3 loop spans 19 amino acids. Germline assignment: CDR1 MGHRA and CDR2 YSYEKL. The CDR3 sequence: CASSQVEDRSDPFTSPLHF. The DNA for the CDR3 is TGCGCCAGCAGCCAAGTAGAGGACAGGTCCGACCCCTTCACTTCACCCCTCCACTTT.

The J gene is TRBJ2-7, the V gene TRBV29-1; the D is unclear. V was shortened by 3 bases and J by 7 bases, with 19 bases between the two germline ends. Germline CDR1 reads SQVTM; CDR2 reads ANQGSEA. The CDR3 contains 14 residues. The CDR3 region is CSVDIGNPPGEQYF. As DNA, the CDR3 is TGCAGCGTTGATATAGGGAATCCCCCTGGTGAGCAGTACTTC.

The V gene is TRBV24-1, the J gene TRBJ1-2; D may be TRBD1 (5 bases). V was shortened by 7 bases and J by 3 bases, with 11 bases between the two germline ends. The CDR3 covers 13 residues. Looked up from germline, CDR1 is KGHDR and CDR2 is SFDVKD. CDR3 region: CATRQDTDYGYTF. CDR3 bases: TGTGCCACCAGGCAGGACACGGACTATGGCTACACCTTC.